This paragraph reports one T cell receptor (beta chain). TCRdb keeps only in-frame clones here, not all; method: immunoSEQ multiplex PCR. The table lists around 71,000 clones, around nine tenths of them singletons. These data originate in a study of control samples from healthy donors and cancer patients. V dropped 6 bases and J dropped 6 bases, with 6 bases sitting between them. The V gene's germline CDR1 is MNHEY and CDR2 SVGAGI. The CDR3 contains 12 residues. The V call is TRBV6-5, the J call TRBJ1-6; D is ambiguous. Sequencing was carried out using PBMCs. The clonotype originates from a woman in her fifties or sixties with colorectal cancer. The CDR3 protein is CASSLTNSPLHF. The DNA for the CDR3 is TGTGCCAGCAGCCTAACTAATTCACCCCTCCACTTT.